These 14 T cell receptor beta chains were all obtained from the same sample, sequenced in a study of T-cell memory formation after mild COVID-19 (dated by TCRdb to the early 2020s). The library relied on 5' RACE. Sequencing used an Illumina NovaSeq 6000. TCRdb reworked the public reads: Q25 trimming with fastp, MiXCR clone assembly, productive beta chains retained. CDR3 protein duplicates are merged, each entry listing the most common genes and DNA. Across this sample there are about 270,000 distinct CDR3 sequences, with about a sixth seen only once. The top ten clonotypes cover 23% of the sample. Sequences were obtained from PBMCs or a T cell subset sorted from them (not recorded which). The receptors derive from a man between 18 and 35 years old who had mild COVID-19 (a few samples of this study predate the infection). The sample titles of this study are shuffled in the database, so cell type and time point are left out; the donor was told from shared clones.

This clonotype was counted a few times. Written as DNA, the CDR3 is TGTGCCAGCAGTTTGCGGGACAGCAATCAGCCCCAGCATTTT. It is translated as CASSLRDSNQPQHF. The chain links TRBV12-3 or TRBV12-4 to TRBJ1-5; the D gene is possibly TRBD1 (5 bases). V was clipped by 3 bases and J by 1 base, with 7 bases between them. The length of the CDR3 is 14 residues.

This clonotype turned up a few times. The chain has TRBV12-3 or TRBV12-4 and TRBJ1-1; tentative D call: TRBD1 (6 bases). The CDR3 has 17 residues. Deletions cut 5 bases from V and 1 base from J, with 20 bases between. CDR3 coding DNA: TGTGCCAGCAGTCCAGACAGGACCCCATGGGGGAACACTGAAGCTTTCTTT. This translates into CASSPDRTPWGNTEAFF.

V is TRBV4-3 and J is TRBJ2-1; TRBD2 aligns across 8 bases. Trimming cost V 4 bases and J 8 bases; bases outside gene matches: 7. CDR3 length: 14 residues. Germline assignment: CDR1 LGHNA and CDR2 YSLEER. CDR3 protein: CASSRRLAIDEQFF. The CDR3 region has the DNA TGCGCCAGCAGCCGCCGACTAGCGATCGATGAGCAGTTCTTC.

The V gene is TRBV6-4, the J gene TRBJ2-5; 11 bases match TRBD1. The ends lost 9 bases at V and 1 base at J; junction bases unmatched: 4. The CDR3 consists of 14 residues. Germline V gives CDR1 MRHNA, CDR2 SNTAGT. This CDR3 is CASGTGGFQETQYF. CDR3 DNA sequence: TGTGCCAGTGGGACAGGGGGATTCCAAGAGACCCAGTACTTC.

The chain joins TRBV20-1 to TRBJ1-1; D not certain. Germline values: CDR1 DFQATT, CDR2 SNEGSKA (reference sequence). The CDR3 runs to 12 residues. Trimming stripped 3 bases from V and 6 bases from J, with 11 bases between. The DNA of the CDR3 is TGCAGTGCTAGTCTCGGGCCTTCTGAAGCTTTCTTT. This encodes CSASLGPSEAFF.

This clonotype was detected only a few times. This rearrangement joins TRBV7-2 to TRBJ1-1; D is possibly TRBD1 (6 bases). CDR3 size: 15 residues. Germline-derived CDR1 and CDR2 are SGHTA and FQGNSA. V was pared by 5 bases and J by 3 bases, with 16 bases between. CDR3 bases: TGTGCCAGCAGCCTCCGGTACAGGGATGACACTGAAGCTTTCTTT. Its translation is CASSLRYRDDTEAFF.

The V and J genes are TRBV27 and TRBJ2-7; 7 nucleotides line up with TRBD2. The length of the CDR3 is 15 residues. Trimming at V came to 2 bases and at J to 2 bases, leaving 6 bases not matched to a gene. Germline CDR1 is MNHEY and CDR2 is SMNVEV (reference sequence). For the CDR3, the DNA is TGTGCCAGCAGTTTAGTCCCCGGGAGGACCTACGAGCAGTACTTC. Its protein product is CASSLVPGRTYEQYF.

This clonotype was seen a few times. The V and J genes are TRBV7-9 and TRBJ2-7; tentative D call: TRBD1 (6 bases). With 1 base removed from V and 3 bases from J, the gap between germline ends came to 13 bases. This CDR3 region has 15 residues. CDR1 SEHNR and CDR2 FQNEAQ come from the germline V gene (reference sequence). The CDR3 loop is CASSLVLDSNYEQYF. In DNA form, the CDR3 reads TGTGCCAGCAGCTTAGTATTGGACAGCAACTACGAGCAGTACTTC.

This clonotype was detected many times. Written as DNA, the CDR3 is TGCGCCAGCAGCCCCCAGGGTAATGGGGCCAACGTCCTGACTTTC. Its translation: CASSPQGNGANVLTF. The chain recombines TRBV5-1 with TRBJ2-6, with D possibly matching TRBD1 (5 bases). Trimming took 4 bases from V and 3 from J, leaving 11 bases between them. The CDR3 consists of 15 residues. Per germline, CDR1 SGHRS and CDR2 YFSETQ.

This chain links TRBV6-1 with TRBJ2-7, with 8 bases aligning to TRBD2. There are 14 residues in the CDR3. V lost 4 bases to trimming and J lost 4 bases; unmatched junction nucleotides: 6. Germline CDR1 reads MNHNS; CDR2 reads SASEGT. The CDR3 here is CASSGGLVPYEQYV. Here the CDR3 DNA reads TGTGCCAGCAGTGGGGGACTAGTTCCATACGAGCAGTACGTC.

The chain employs TRBV10-3 and TRBJ1-1; D perhaps matches TRBD1 (5 bases). The V gene's germline CDR1 is ENHRY and CDR2 SYGVKD. The CDR3 covers 12 residues. Between the trimmed V and J ends, which lost 10 bases and 1 base, there was a span of 10 bases. CDR3 sequence reads: CATGGGNTEAFF. In DNA form, the CDR3 reads TGTGCCACCGGTGGGGGGAACACTGAAGCTTTCTTT.

This clonotype was picked up a small number of times. This chain links TRBV20-1 with TRBJ2-7; unclear D gene. Germline V gene lookup returns CDR1 DFQATT and CDR2 SNEGSKA (reference sequence). CDR3 size: 13 residues. V gave up 0 bases and J gave up 3 bases, with 9 bases separating them. The CDR3 loop is CSARDQAGYEQYF. CDR3 sequence (DNA): TGCAGTGCTAGAGATCAGGCTGGCTACGAGCAGTACTTC.

This clonotype has more than one count but fewer than ten. V and J are TRBV20-1 and TRBJ2-3; 7 bases align to TRBD2. CDR3 length: 13 residues. The V gene's germline CDR1 is DFQATT and CDR2 SNEGSKA (reference sequence). The V gene end was trimmed by 7 bases and the J gene end by 6 bases; junction bases not matched to a gene: 10. The CDR3, as DNA: TGCAGTGATGTAGCGGGTATCGGGGATACGCAGTATTTT. Its translation: CSDVAGIGDTQYF.

The gene calls are TRBV5-1 and TRBJ2-1; 9 nucleotides line up with TRBD2. Germline-derived CDR1 and CDR2 are SGHRS and YFSETQ. The CDR3 has 15 residues. After removal of 1 base from V and 3 bases from J, the junction contained 2 bases not matched to a gene. The CDR3 region is CASSLPSGDYNEQFF. CDR3 DNA sequence: TGCGCCAGCAGCTTGCCTAGCGGGGACTACAATGAGCAGTTCTTC.